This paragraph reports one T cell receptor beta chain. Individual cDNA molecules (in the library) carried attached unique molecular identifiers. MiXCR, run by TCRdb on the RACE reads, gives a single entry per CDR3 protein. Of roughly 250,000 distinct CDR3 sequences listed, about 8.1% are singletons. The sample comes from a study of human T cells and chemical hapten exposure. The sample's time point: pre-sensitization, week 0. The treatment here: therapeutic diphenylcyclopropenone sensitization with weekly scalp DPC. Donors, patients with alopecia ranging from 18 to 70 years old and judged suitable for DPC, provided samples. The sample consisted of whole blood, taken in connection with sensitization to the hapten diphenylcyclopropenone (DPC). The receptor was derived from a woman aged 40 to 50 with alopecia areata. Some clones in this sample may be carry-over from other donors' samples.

The CDR3 DNA reads as TGTGCCAGCTCACCCTGGAGCATGAACACTGAAGCTTTCTTT. Translated: CASSPWSMNTEAFF. The chain uses TRBV18 and TRBJ1-1; D uncertain. The CDR3 loop spans 14 amino acids. The germline V gene has CDR1 KGHSH and CDR2 LQKENI. Trimming removed 3 bases at V and 0 bases at J, with 8 bases between. The full variable domain, its missing parts supplied by reference TRBV18 and TRBJ1-1, is NAGVMQNPRHLVRRRGQEARLRCSPMKGHSHVYWYRQLPEEGLKFMVYLQKENIIDESGMPKERFSAEFPKEGPSILRIQQVVRGDSAAYFCASSPWSMNTEAFFGQGTRLTVV.